The rows below give T cell receptor beta chains drawn from one sample of a study of identical twins. TCRdb reprocessed the 5' RACE reads via MiXCR and lists one record per CDR3 protein. This table holds about 690,000 distinct CDR3 sequences, roughly 6% found once. The sequencing sample was made of naive T cells sorted from blood. These receptors were obtained from a man aged 18 to 29 in good health. CDR3s include the opening cysteine and the closing phenylalanine or tryptophan. D genes are given only for firm matches. Clone size, where shown, is once, few, many, or a class for clones that have expanded.

J: TRBJ2-1
D: TRBD2
size: -
V: TRBV7-9
CDR3: CASRPGLANLNEQFF
DNA: TGTGCCAGCAGGCCGGGACTAGCAAACCTGAATGAGCAGTTCTTC

J: TRBJ1-2
D: -
size: -
V: TRBV29-1
CDR3: CSVLEGYTF
DNA: TGCAGCGTATTAGAGGGCTACACCTTC

J: TRBJ2-3
D: -
size: many
V: TRBV20-1
CDR3: CSATGMEADTQYF
DNA: TGCAGTGCAACAGGGATGGAAGCAGATACGCAGTATTTT

J: TRBJ1-1
D: -
size: many
V: TRBV28
CDR3: CASRTLAEENTEAFF
DNA: TGTGCCAGCAGGACCCTGGCCGAGGAAAACACTGAAGCTTTCTTT

J: TRBJ1-3
D: TRBD1
size: many
V: TRBV12-3/TRBV12-4
CDR3: CASSPQGALNVIYF
DNA: TGTGCCAGCAGTCCCCAGGGGGCCCTTAACGTCATATATTTT

J: TRBJ2-5
D: -
size: few
V: TRBV28
CDR3: CASSLPVRETQYF
DNA: TGTGCCAGCAGCCTCCCGGTAAGAGAGACCCAGTACTTC

J: TRBJ1-5
D: -
size: many
V: TRBV18
CDR3: CASSPTSPGDQPQHF
DNA: TGTGCCAGCTCACCTACCTCTCCCGGGGATCAGCCCCAGCATTTT

J: TRBJ2-4
D: -
size: many
V: TRBV12-3/TRBV12-4
CDR3: CASTSGRDRTLAKNIQYF
DNA: TGTGCCAGCACCTCGGGGAGGGACAGAACCCTAGCCAAAAACATTCAGTACTTC

J: TRBJ2-3
D: TRBD2
size: -
V: TRBV7-2
CDR3: CASSKRETGFTDTQYF
DNA: TGTGCCAGCAGCAAGCGGGAGACGGGGTTCACAGATACGCAGTATTTT

J: TRBJ2-1
D: TRBD1
size: few
V: TRBV28
CDR3: CASTLEGAIYNEQFF
DNA: TGTGCCAGCACCCTCGAGGGGGCTATTTACAATGAGCAGTTCTTC

J: TRBJ1-2
D: TRBD1
size: many
V: TRBV12-3/TRBV12-4
CDR3: CASRWTGDGYTF
DNA: TGTGCCAGCAGATGGACAGGTGACGGCTACACCTTC

J: TRBJ1-5
D: -
size: many
V: TRBV6-1
CDR3: CASSAQGSNQPQHF
DNA: TGTGCCAGCAGTGCACAGGGCAGCAATCAGCCCCAGCATTTT

J: TRBJ1-3
D: -
size: few
V: TRBV3-1
CDR3: CASSQGKSGNTIYF
DNA: TGTGCCAGCAGCCAAGGCAAATCTGGAAACACCATATATTTT

J: TRBJ2-1
D: -
size: many
V: TRBV12-3/TRBV12-4
CDR3: CASSAPGTLFVGGDNEQFF
DNA: TGTGCCAGCAGCGCCCCCGGGACCCTTTTTGTCGGGGGCGACAATGAGCAGTTCTTC

J: TRBJ2-7
D: TRBD2
size: many
V: TRBV5-4
CDR3: CASSDRTSGVYEQYF
DNA: TGTGCCAGCAGCGATAGGACTAGCGGTGTCTACGAGCAGTACTTC

J: TRBJ2-7
D: -
size: many
V: TRBV4-3
CDR3: CASSQDAWNSYEQYF
DNA: TGCGCCAGCAGCCAAGACGCATGGAACTCCTACGAGCAGTACTTC

J: TRBJ2-6
D: TRBD1
size: -
V: TRBV5-1
CDR3: CASSRHRDRASGANVLTF
DNA: TGCGCCAGCAGCCGGCACCGGGACAGGGCCTCTGGGGCCAACGTCCTGACTTTC

J: TRBJ2-2
D: -
size: -
V: TRBV5-1
CDR3: CASSWAPQGATGELFF
DNA: TGCGCCAGCAGCTGGGCGCCCCAGGGTGCAACCGGGGAGCTGTTTTTT

J: TRBJ2-1
D: TRBD2
size: few
V: TRBV6-5
CDR3: CASSYGGGPLNEQFF
DNA: TGTGCCAGCAGTTACGGGGGAGGGCCACTTAATGAGCAGTTCTTC

J: TRBJ1-5
D: -
size: many
V: TRBV12-3/TRBV12-4
CDR3: CASSLALGLNQPQHF
DNA: TGTGCCAGCAGTTTAGCTCTGGGACTCAATCAGCCCCAGCATTTT

J: TRBJ1-3
D: -
size: many
V: TRBV20-1
CDR3: CSARVRGTGNTIYF
DNA: TGCAGTGCTAGAGTAAGGGGGACTGGAAACACCATATATTTT

J: TRBJ2-5
D: TRBD1
size: many
V: TRBV12-3/TRBV12-4
CDR3: CASSLVGTGGFGTQYF
DNA: TGTGCCAGCAGTCTTGTCGGGACAGGGGGATTTGGGACCCAGTACTTC

J: TRBJ2-7
D: TRBD2
size: -
V: TRBV6-1
CDR3: CASSAGLAAPYEQYF
DNA: TGTGCCAGCAGTGCGGGACTAGCGGCCCCCTACGAGCAGTACTTC

J: TRBJ2-2
D: TRBD2
size: few
V: TRBV6-2/TRBV6-3
CDR3: CASLAGVWGTGELFF
DNA: TGTGCCAGCCTCGCGGGAGTTTGGGGCACCGGGGAGCTGTTTTTT

J: TRBJ2-7
D: -
size: few
V: TRBV15
CDR3: CATSRGLLNYEQYF
DNA: TGTGCCACCAGCAGAGGACTTCTTAACTACGAGCAGTACTTC

J: TRBJ2-3
D: -
size: -
V: TRBV9
CDR3: CASSVDVADTQYF
DNA: TGTGCCAGCAGCGTGGACGTGGCAGATACGCAGTATTTT

J: TRBJ2-6
D: -
size: many
V: TRBV5-1
CDR3: CASSLEGTGANVLTF
DNA: TGCGCCAGCAGCTTGGAGGGAACTGGGGCCAACGTCCTGACTTTC

J: TRBJ2-1
D: TRBD2
size: few
V: TRBV24-1
CDR3: CATSESSGSNEQFF
DNA: TGTGCCACCAGTGAATCTAGCGGGAGCAATGAGCAGTTCTTC

J: TRBJ2-2
D: -
size: many
V: TRBV12-3/TRBV12-4
CDR3: CASSQTQGNTGELFF
DNA: TGTGCCAGCAGTCAGACACAGGGGAACACCGGGGAGCTGTTTTTT

J: TRBJ2-3
D: -
size: few
V: TRBV5-1
CDR3: CASSRIGESTDTQYF
DNA: TGCGCCAGCAGCCGGATAGGGGAATCCACAGATACGCAGTATTTT

J: TRBJ2-2
D: TRBD2
size: -
V: TRBV7-2
CDR3: CASGIAGSFTGELFF
DNA: TGTGCCAGCGGAATAGCGGGATCGTTCACCGGGGAGCTGTTTTTT

J: TRBJ2-4
D: -
size: many
V: TRBV7-2
CDR3: CASSLEDSVKNIQYF
DNA: TGTGCCAGCAGCTTAGAGGACAGTGTAAAAAACATTCAGTACTTC

J: TRBJ2-1
D: -
size: -
V: TRBV14
CDR3: CASSQETGGEQFF
DNA: TGTGCCAGCAGCCAAGAAACCGGGGGTGAGCAGTTCTTC

J: TRBJ1-4
D: -
size: few
V: TRBV7-2
CDR3: CASSLGLAWGARNEKLFF
DNA: TGTGCCAGCAGCCTCGGGCTAGCGTGGGGGGCGCGGAATGAAAAACTGTTTTTT

J: TRBJ2-3
D: -
size: many
V: TRBV5-1
CDR3: CASSLRQPRDTQYF
DNA: TGCGCCAGCAGCTTGAGACAGCCAAGAGATACGCAGTATTTT

J: TRBJ2-1
D: TRBD2
size: once
V: TRBV20-1
CDR3: CSARGDPGLVGGRVFF
DNA: TGCAGTGCTAGGGGAGATCCGGGACTAGTGGGAGGAAGGGTGTTCTTC

J: TRBJ1-2
D: TRBD1
size: -
V: TRBV12-3/TRBV12-4
CDR3: CASSPRQGGGYTF
DNA: TGTGCCAGCAGCCCTCGACAGGGAGGTGGCTACACCTTC

J: TRBJ2-5
D: TRBD1
size: -
V: TRBV5-1
CDR3: CASSVGNRGQETQYF
DNA: TGCGCCAGCAGCGTTGGCAACAGGGGGCAGGAGACCCAGTACTTC

J: TRBJ2-7
D: -
size: -
V: TRBV9
CDR3: CASSVAGSAYEQYF
DNA: TGTGCCAGCAGCGTAGCTGGTTCGGCCTACGAGCAGTACTTC

J: TRBJ2-5
D: -
size: many
V: TRBV20-1
CDR3: CSAYPISGGVSETQYF
DNA: TGCAGTGCTTACCCCATTTCGGGGGGCGTTTCAGAGACCCAGTACTTC

J: TRBJ1-1
D: -
size: many
V: TRBV12-3/TRBV12-4
CDR3: CASSNRAMHTEAFF
DNA: TGTGCCAGCAGCAACAGGGCAATGCACACTGAAGCTTTCTTT

J: TRBJ1-1
D: -
size: many
V: TRBV29-1
CDR3: CSAGVTEAFF
DNA: TGCAGCGCAGGGGTCACTGAAGCTTTCTTT

J: TRBJ2-7
D: -
size: many
V: TRBV5-1
CDR3: CASSGLTSRSYEQYF
DNA: TGCGCCAGCAGCGGGTTAACTAGCCGGAGTTACGAGCAGTACTTC

J: TRBJ1-1
D: TRBD1
size: -
V: TRBV7-9
CDR3: CASSVLSYRGTEAFF
DNA: TGTGCCAGCAGCGTCCTCTCCTACAGGGGCACTGAAGCTTTCTTT

J: TRBJ2-7
D: -
size: few
V: TRBV7-2
CDR3: CASSPGSIYEQYF
DNA: TGTGCCAGCTCCCCCGGGTCCATCTACGAGCAGTACTTC

J: TRBJ2-1
D: -
size: many
V: TRBV9
CDR3: CASSVEVYDNEQFF
DNA: TGTGCCAGCAGCGTAGAGGTCTACGACAATGAGCAGTTCTTC

J: TRBJ2-3
D: TRBD2
size: many
V: TRBV29-1
CDR3: CSVLGLAGFTDTQYF
DNA: TGCAGCGTTCTGGGACTAGCGGGGTTCACAGATACGCAGTATTTT

J: TRBJ1-1
D: -
size: many
V: TRBV27
CDR3: CASSEFPSGVNTEAFF
DNA: TGTGCCAGCAGTGAATTCCCTTCGGGGGTTAACACTGAAGCTTTCTTT

J: TRBJ2-3
D: TRBD2
size: many
V: TRBV12-3/TRBV12-4
CDR3: CASSPTLAGLPDTQYF
DNA: TGTGCCAGCAGTCCAACATTAGCGGGTCTCCCCGATACGCAGTATTTT

J: TRBJ1-2
D: TRBD1
size: many
V: TRBV12-3/TRBV12-4
CDR3: CASSSTGVHGYTF
DNA: TGTGCCAGCAGTTCGACAGGGGTTCATGGCTACACCTTC

J: TRBJ2-7
D: -
size: many
V: TRBV6-1
CDR3: CATGMGELSYEQYF
DNA: TGTGCCACGGGGATGGGGGAACTCTCCTACGAGCAGTACTTC

J: TRBJ2-4
D: TRBD1
size: many
V: TRBV20-1
CDR3: CSIQRPTGKNIQYF
DNA: TGCAGCATCCAGAGACCGACAGGGAAAAACATTCAGTACTTC

J: TRBJ2-3
D: TRBD1
size: many
V: TRBV19
CDR3: CASSHQDRADTQYF
DNA: TGTGCCAGCTCCCACCAGGACAGGGCAGATACGCAGTATTTT